This T cell receptor (beta chain) was identified in a study of patients and donors after allogeneic stem cell transplantation. From germline, CDR1 is DFQATT and CDR2 SNEGSKA (reference sequence). V shed 5 bases and J shed 5 bases, with 26 bases lying between them. The CDR3 is 17 residues long. TCRdb itself ran the RT-PCR reads through MiXCR, one entry per CDR3 protein. The table has about a million distinct CDR3 sequences, more than 15% seen once. The source of this sequence is a human donor who was either an allogeneic HSCT recipient or a stem cell or donor lymphocyte infusion donor (not recorded which). It is not recorded whose cells these are; they may come from a transplant donor. Sequencing was performed on blood, either unsorted or a sorted T cell fraction (not recorded which). The chain uses TRBV20-1 and TRBJ2-3, with D possibly matching TRBD1 (7 bases). In DNA form, the CDR3 reads TGCAGTGCTGCTAGCCCGGACAGGCGGGGATGGGGAGATACGCAGTATTTT. It encodes CSAASPDRRGWGDTQYF.